Below, 29 T cell receptor beta chains from the same sample are listed, as sequenced in a study of cytomegalovirus exposure and HLA in healthy donors. The PCR contained 60 Vbeta and 13 Jbeta primers. TCRdb keeps only in-frame clones here, not all; method: immunoSEQ multiplex PCR. The sample consists of around 150,000 clones, 79% of them appearing once. The source material was PBMCs. Source of these receptors: a man aged 45-65 years in good health and CMV-seropositive.

The rearrangement joins TRBV10-2 to TRBJ1-1, with D possibly matching TRBD1 (6 bases). Trimming shortened V by 2 bases and J by 6 bases, and 10 bases separated the two germline ends. There are 13 residues in the CDR3. In germline, CDR1 is WSHSY, CDR2 SAAADI. CDR3 in DNA: TGCGCCAGCAGTGAGACAGGGATCCCTGAAGCTTTCTTT. It is translated as CASSETGIPEAFF.

This sequence joins TRBV9 and TRBJ2-5, with 7 bases aligning to TRBD2. V dropped 2 bases and J dropped 1; count of bases not matched to a gene: 2. The CDR3 totals 14 residues. Germline CDR1 is SGDLS and CDR2 is YYNGEE. CDR3 nucleotide sequence: TGTGCCAGCAGCGTTCGGGGGGTCCAAGAGACCCAGTACTTC. Its translation: CASSVRGVQETQYF.

This clone was counted a single time. The chain has TRBV6-5 and TRBJ2-3; 7 bases map to TRBD2. Germline V gene data show CDR1 as MNHEY and CDR2 as SVGAGI. The CDR3 has 14 amino acids. With 6 bases clipped from V and 4 bases from J, the junction kept 7 bases outside the gene matches. The CDR3 region is CASSGGILADTQYF. The CDR3 coding sequence is TGTGCCAGCAGCGGGGGGATCCTAGCAGATACGCAGTATTTT.

The chain couples TRBV28 to TRBJ2-5; a weak D match, TRBD1 (5 bases). The tail of the sequence fits TRBJ2-7 better, so the J call may be wrong. In germline, CDR1 is MDHEN, CDR2 SYDVKM. The CDR3 covers 13 residues. This CDR3 is CASSLTGSYEQYF. For the CDR3, the DNA is TGTGCCAGCAGTTTAACAGGTTCCTACGAGCAGTACTTC.

Concerning this clone: The sample holds other DNA sequences that translate to the same CDR3. The chain couples TRBV15 to TRBJ2-7; 14 bases map to TRBD2. The CDR3 has 17 amino acids. Germline values: CDR1 LNHNV, CDR2 YYDKDF (reference sequence). The V gene end was trimmed by 2 bases and the J gene end by 2 bases; junction bases not matched to a gene: 5. The CDR3 DNA follows: TGTGCCACCAGCAGACTTGGGACTAGCGGGAGCCCCTACGAGCAGTACTTC. Amino acids: CATSRLGTSGSPYEQYF.

The V call is TRBV19, the J call TRBJ2-4, with 7 nucleotides matching TRBD2. With V trimmed by 5 bases and J by 3 bases, 13 bases remained unmatched. The CDR3 has 17 amino acids. CDR1 LNHDA and CDR2 SQIVND come from the germline V gene (reference sequence). CDR3 region: CASSPTRRREGKNIQYF. CDR3 in DNA: TGTGCCAGTAGTCCCACCCGACGGAGGGAGGGCAAAAACATTCAGTACTTC.

This chain joins TRBV28 and TRBJ2-2; D is unresolved. Looked up from germline, CDR1 is MDHEN and CDR2 is SYDVKM. This CDR3 is built from 12 residues. V dropped 1 base and J dropped 7 bases, with 4 bases sitting between them. The CDR3 region has the DNA TGTGCCAGCAGTTTATTTATCGGGGAGCTGTTTTTT. Translation gives CASSLFIGELFF.

J is TRBJ2-3 and V is TRBV2, with 7 positions matching TRBD2. V shed 7 bases, J shed 0 bases, and the junction held 7 bases outside the gene matches. This CDR3 contains 15 residues. The germline V gene encodes CDR1 SNHLY and CDR2 FYNNEI. Written as DNA, the CDR3 is TGTGCCAGCAAGAAAGATAGCGGGAGCACAGATACGCAGTATTTT. It codes for CASKKDSGSTDTQYF.

The chain is built from TRBV5-1 and TRBJ2-1; 9 nucleotides align to TRBD2. Germline V gives CDR1 SGHRS, CDR2 YFSETQ. The J segment lost 7 bases and the V segment lost 1 base, leaving 15 bases of the junction unmatched. The length of the CDR3 is 18 residues. CDR3 sequence reads: CASSLMQGPGTSRNEQFF. The DNA of the CDR3 is TGCGCCAGCAGCTTGATGCAGGGGCCGGGGACTAGCAGAAATGAGCAGTTCTTC.

The chain carries TRBV4-1 and TRBJ2-3, with 8 positions matching TRBD2. Losses at the gene ends were 0 bases for V and 4 bases for J; bases not matched to a gene: 12. The germline V gene encodes CDR1 MGHRA and CDR2 YSYEKL. The length of the CDR3 is 18 residues. The CDR3 region has the DNA TGCGCCAGCAGCCAAGAAGGTGAGGGACTAGGTATCGCAGATACGCAGTATTTT. This codes for CASSQEGEGLGIADTQYF.

This clone was observed a single time. V and J are TRBV2 and TRBJ2-1, with 10 nucleotides matching TRBD1. CDR3 length: 16 amino acids. Germline trimming cut 5 bases from V and 5 bases from J; bases unmatched to any gene: 9. Germline assignment: CDR1 SNHLY and CDR2 FYNNEI. The CDR3 DNA sequence: TGTGCCAGCAGTAACCCCGACAGGGGGCAAAACAATGAGCAGTTCTTC. Protein sequence: CASSNPDRGQNNEQFF.

This chain uses TRBV6-5 with TRBJ1-2, with TRBD1 matching over 9 bases. Looked up from germline, CDR1 is MNHEY and CDR2 is SVGAGI. The junction had 10 bases not matched to a gene; V was cut back by 3 bases and J by 8 bases. The CDR3 extends over 15 amino acids. CDR3 protein: CASSYGTGTSDGYTF. DNA of the CDR3: TGTGCCAGCAGTTATGGGACAGGGACCAGTGACGGCTACACCTTC.

This clone turned up a few times. J is TRBJ1-6 and V is TRBV6-4; TRBD1 might be the D (6 bases). This CDR3 has 13 residues. Trimming removed 5 bases at V and 4 bases at J, with 6 bases between. In germline, CDR1 is MRHNA, CDR2 SNTAGT. CDR3 sequence: CASSTGYNSPLHF. The CDR3 nucleotides are TGTGCCAGCAGTACAGGGTATAATTCACCCCTCCACTTT.

The V and J genes are TRBV28 and TRBJ2-5; the D gene is possibly TRBD2 (6 bases). The germline V gene encodes CDR1 MDHEN and CDR2 SYDVKM. Trimming cost V 8 bases and J 5 bases, with 15 bases left between them. The length of the CDR3 is 13 residues. CDR3 coding DNA: TGTGCCAGCTTGGGAGGCGGTCAGGAGACCCAGTACTTC. Its protein product is CASLGGGQETQYF. Using reference TRBV28 and TRBJ2-5 for the parts outside the CDR3, the full variable domain is DVKVTQSSRYLVKRTGEKVFLECVQDMDHENMFWYRQDPGLGLRLIYFSYDVKMKEKGDIPEGYSVSREKKERFSLILESASTNQTSMYLCASLGGGQETQYFGPGTRLLVL.

The chain recombines TRBV6-5 with TRBJ2-3; possibly TRBD1 for D (6 bases). Germline values: CDR1 MNHEY, CDR2 SVGAGI. CDR3 size: 15 residues. V was pared by 2 bases and J by 2 bases, with 11 bases between. CDR3 amino acids: CASSYRQVDTDTQYF. The CDR3 DNA reads TGTGCCAGCAGTTACAGACAGGTCGACACAGATACGCAGTATTTT.

This clone has only one observation. The chain is built from TRBV10-1 and TRBJ2-3; D might be TRBD1 (6 bases). CDR1 and CDR2 from the germline V gene are WNHNN and SYGVQD (reference sequence). The ends were cut back, 6 bases at V and 4 bases at J, with 11 bases in the middle. CDR3 size: 13 residues. For the CDR3, the DNA is TGCGCCAGCAGCTACAGGGAGTCAGATACGCAGTATTTT. Translated: CASSYRESDTQYF.

The rearrangement joins TRBV30 to TRBJ2-7, with TRBD2 matching 9 bases. Germline loops: CDR1 GTSNPN, CDR2 SVGIG (reference sequence). V trimming: 4 bases; J trimming: 4 bases; junction bases outside the gene matches: 2. The CDR3 is 12 amino acids. The CDR3 DNA follows: TGTGCCTGGACTCTAGCGGGGTACGAGCAGTACTTC. Protein sequence: CAWTLAGYEQYF.

This clone was counted a single time. V is TRBV28 and J is TRBJ2-2; 8 bases map to TRBD2. The germline V gene encodes CDR1 MDHEN and CDR2 SYDVKM. Trimming at V came to 7 bases and at J to 7 bases, leaving 14 bases not matched to a gene. The CDR3 totals 16 residues. CDR3 loop: CASTLDSGGRNGELFF. CDR3 bases: TGTGCCAGCACCCTCGATTCCGGCGGGAGGAACGGGGAGCTGTTTTTT.

The chain couples TRBV19 to TRBJ1-1; TRBD1 matches 10 bases. This CDR3 region has 16 residues. From germline, CDR1 is LNHDA and CDR2 SQIVND (reference sequence). Trimming at V came to 6 bases and at J to 5 bases, leaving 12 bases not matched to a gene. The chain's CDR3 is CASSTRPGQGLTEAFF. Written as DNA, the CDR3 is TGTGCCAGTAGCACACGACCGGGACAGGGGTTGACTGAAGCTTTCTTT.

The chain joins TRBV2 to TRBJ1-6; D is unclear. From germline, CDR1 is SNHLY and CDR2 FYNNEI. V was trimmed by 4 bases and J by 10 bases, leaving 11 bases between them. CDR3 length: 13 amino acids. CDR3 sequence: CASSGQARSPLHF. The DNA of the CDR3 is TGTGCCAGCAGTGGGCAGGCCCGGTCACCCCTCCACTTT.

The rearrangement joins TRBV2 to TRBJ2-5; 7 bases are shared with TRBD1. Germline values: CDR1 SNHLY, CDR2 FYNNEI. V was clipped by 5 bases and J by 3 bases; unmatched bases: 3. This CDR3 is built from 13 residues. CDR3 nucleotides: TGTGCCAGCAGTAAACAGGGGAAAGAGACCCAGTACTTC. As protein: CASSKQGKETQYF.

The chain's CDR3 is CASSLVTGTGSYEQYF. In DNA form, the CDR3 reads TGCGCCAGCAGCTTGGTCACCGGGACAGGGTCCTACGAGCAGTACTTC. The chain employs TRBV5-1 and TRBJ2-7, with 9 nucleotides matching TRBD1. Trimming at V came to 0 bases and at J to 1 base, leaving 5 bases not matched to a gene. CDR3 length: 16 amino acids. Germline V gene data show CDR1 as SGHRS and CDR2 as YFSETQ.

This chain joins TRBV6-5 and TRBJ2-2; tentative D call: TRBD1 (6 bases). The CDR3 has 14 residues. The V end lost 6 bases, the J end lost 4 bases, and 12 bases lay between the germline ends. Per the germline V gene, CDR1 is MNHEY and CDR2 is SVGAGI. The CDR3 region has the DNA TGTGCCAGCAGCCCCGGACAGCTCACCGGGGAGCTGTTTTTT. It encodes CASSPGQLTGELFF.

The genes are TRBV9 and TRBJ2-5; unclear D gene. The ends were cut back, 3 bases at V and 2 bases at J, with 8 bases in the middle. This CDR3 is 13 amino acids long. CDR1 is SGDLS and CDR2 is YYNGEE in the germline V gene. CDR3 in amino acids: CASSGEAQETQYF. Written as DNA, the CDR3 is TGTGCCAGCAGCGGTGAGGCGCAAGAGACCCAGTACTTC.

The chain uses TRBV4-1 and TRBJ2-3, with TRBD2 matching over 12 bases. The CDR3 consists of 15 residues. Germline assignment: CDR1 MGHRA and CDR2 YSYEKL. V was clipped by 6 bases and J by 6 bases; unmatched bases: 7. CDR3 protein: CASRRTSGMADTQYF. The CDR3 region has the DNA TGCGCCAGCAGGCGGACTAGCGGGATGGCGGATACGCAGTATTTT.

The rearrangement joins TRBV4-1 to TRBJ2-5, with D perhaps matching TRBD2 (6 bases). Trimming took 0 bases from V and 5 from J, leaving 19 bases between them. The CDR3 has 17 amino acids. Germline V gene sequence: CDR1 MGHRA, CDR2 YSYEKL. The DNA of the CDR3 is TGCGCCAGCAGCCAAGATTCCAGGCGGGACCGTCCGGAGACCCAGTACTTC. Amino acid sequence: CASSQDSRRDRPETQYF.

The chain couples TRBV6-6 to TRBJ2-7; TRBD2 matches 8 bases. Trimming at V came to 6 bases and at J to 7 bases, leaving 14 bases not matched to a gene. CDR1 and CDR2 from the germline V gene are MNHNY and SVGAGI (reference sequence). There are 15 residues in the CDR3. The CDR3 sequence: CASRGPGREGIEQYF. The CDR3 DNA reads as TGTGCCAGCAGAGGGCCGGGTCGGGAGGGTATAGAGCAGTACTTC.

The chain recombines TRBV7-8 with TRBJ2-7, with D perhaps TRBD2 (7 bases). V shed 1 base and J shed 2 bases, with 9 bases lying between them. The CDR3 contains 14 residues. The germline V gene encodes CDR1 SGHVS and CDR2 FQNEAQ. The CDR3: CASSLVGGPYEQYF. The DNA of the CDR3 is TGTGCCAGCAGCTTAGTGGGGGGGCCCTACGAGCAGTACTTC.

The rearrangement uses TRBV2 and TRBJ2-7; 8 nucleotides agree with TRBD1. The germline V gene has CDR1 SNHLY and CDR2 FYNNEI. Unmatched junction bases numbered 13, after V lost 4 bases and J lost 5 bases. The CDR3 has 16 amino acids. The CDR3 nucleotides read TGTGCCAGCAGTGTTAGCCGGACAGGGAGTAGGAACGAGCAGTACTTC. Translating gives CASSVSRTGSRNEQYF.